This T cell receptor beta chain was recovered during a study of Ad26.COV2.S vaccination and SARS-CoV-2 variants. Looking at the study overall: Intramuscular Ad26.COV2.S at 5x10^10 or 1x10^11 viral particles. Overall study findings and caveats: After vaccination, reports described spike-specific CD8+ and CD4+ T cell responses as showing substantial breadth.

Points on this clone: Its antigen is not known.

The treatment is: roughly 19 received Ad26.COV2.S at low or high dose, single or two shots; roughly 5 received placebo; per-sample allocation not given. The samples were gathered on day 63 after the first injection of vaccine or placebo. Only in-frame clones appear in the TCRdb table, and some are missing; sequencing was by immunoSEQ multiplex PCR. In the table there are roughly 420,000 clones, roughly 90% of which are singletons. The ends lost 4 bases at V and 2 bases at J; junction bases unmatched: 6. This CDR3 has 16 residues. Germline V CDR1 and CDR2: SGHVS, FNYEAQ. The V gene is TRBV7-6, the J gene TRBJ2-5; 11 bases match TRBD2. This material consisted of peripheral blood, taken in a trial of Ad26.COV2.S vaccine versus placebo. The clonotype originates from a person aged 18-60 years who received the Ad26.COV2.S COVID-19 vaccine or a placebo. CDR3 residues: CASSSGTSGKQETQYF. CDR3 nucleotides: TGTGCCAGCAGCTCCGGGACTAGCGGAAAACAAGAGACCCAGTACTTC.